This T cell receptor (beta chain) stems from a study of shared clonotypes between healthy human individuals. The CDR3 totals 15 residues. The V and J ends lost 4 bases and 1 base respectively, with 13 bases between them. Germline CDR1 is SNHLY and CDR2 is FYNNEI. Deep-level assay runs were performed. Sequencing used immunoSEQ multiplex PCR; TCRdb keeps in-frame clones, though not all of them. The data hold some 470,000 clones, with 76% observed a single time. Material: PBMCs. The V call is TRBV2, the J call TRBJ1-2, with D perhaps TRBD1 (5 bases). This sequence originates from a woman aged 40 to 50 in good health. Some clones in this sample may be carry-over from other donors' samples. The CDR3 bases are TGTGCCAGCAGTGCTACGGGGCTAATTAACTATGGCTACACCTTC. Protein sequence: CASSATGLINYGYTF.